Listed below are T cell receptor beta chains from one sample, sequenced in a study of response to subunit inactivated influenza vaccine. Each CDR3 protein gets one entry after TCRdb re-called the RT-PCR reads with MiXCR. Here the sample spans 550,000 to 800,000 distinct CDR3 sequences, 15% to 19% being singletons. Sequences were derived from PBMCs from blood, sampled less than 13 days after vaccination. The origin of the receptors is a man between 50 and 59 years old who received an inactivated influenza vaccine. Both conserved end residues are part of each CDR3. The order of the fields is D gene, V gene, CDR3 protein. The D gene is left open where the match is weak.

d_call: .
v_call: TRBV11-2
cdr3_aa: CASSSSTRANEQFF

d_call: .
v_call: TRBV18
cdr3_aa: CASSSFGGKYNEQFF

d_call: TRBD1
v_call: TRBV7-9
cdr3_aa: CASKDGRGETQYF

d_call: .
v_call: TRBV5-5
cdr3_aa: CASSLDPGRATYEQYF

d_call: TRBD1
v_call: TRBV12-3/TRBV12-4
cdr3_aa: CASSNSDRVRQYF

d_call: .
v_call: TRBV20-1
cdr3_aa: CSARDETGMSGTEAFF

d_call: TRBD2
v_call: TRBV9
cdr3_aa: CASSFRLAGGPNTGELFF

d_call: TRBD2
v_call: TRBV28
cdr3_aa: CASSETSGRLDTQYF

d_call: .
v_call: TRBV19
cdr3_aa: CASSIGAPSYNEQFF

d_call: .
v_call: TRBV5-6
cdr3_aa: CASSLVHGKAGELFF

d_call: .
v_call: TRBV14
cdr3_aa: CASSTKRTGVDTQYF

d_call: .
v_call: TRBV9
cdr3_aa: CASSVLGSGDTQYF

d_call: .
v_call: TRBV3-1
cdr3_aa: CASSLDGTSVETQYF

d_call: TRBD1
v_call: TRBV6-4
cdr3_aa: CASSVLPGQGTGEQFF

d_call: .
v_call: TRBV5-1
cdr3_aa: CASSLQGKSNQPQHF

d_call: TRBD1
v_call: TRBV20-1
cdr3_aa: CSAFRGQGLTDTQYF

d_call: TRBD2
v_call: TRBV7-9
cdr3_aa: CASSLGTTSESNEQFF

d_call: .
v_call: TRBV7-9
cdr3_aa: CATAGDLQQFF

d_call: TRBD1
v_call: TRBV5-1
cdr3_aa: CASSWTTGTEQYF

d_call: TRBD2
v_call: TRBV7-2
cdr3_aa: CASSGGVAGYEQYF

d_call: .
v_call: TRBV5-1
cdr3_aa: CASSLAAYPEQFF

d_call: .
v_call: TRBV20-1
cdr3_aa: CSAFLGGNTIYF

d_call: TRBD2
v_call: TRBV18
cdr3_aa: CASSPPNSGRIDEQYF

d_call: .
v_call: TRBV11-2
cdr3_aa: CASSPGPGTNEKLFF

d_call: .
v_call: TRBV4-2
cdr3_aa: CASSQDPRNTGELFF

d_call: .
v_call: TRBV4-2
cdr3_aa: CASRILGLNTGELFF

d_call: .
v_call: TRBV7-2
cdr3_aa: CASSTRGTASAYEQYF

d_call: TRBD2
v_call: TRBV5-5
cdr3_aa: CATATSGTDTQYF

d_call: .
v_call: TRBV6-1
cdr3_aa: CASSRALRETQYF

d_call: TRBD1
v_call: TRBV12-3/TRBV12-4
cdr3_aa: CASSTRQGNQPQHF

d_call: TRBD2
v_call: TRBV20-1
cdr3_aa: CSARRGLAGTYEQYF

d_call: TRBD1
v_call: TRBV6-1
cdr3_aa: CASSSNRGYTQYF

d_call: TRBD2
v_call: TRBV2
cdr3_aa: CASSDALAGVGVRDYEQYF

d_call: .
v_call: TRBV19
cdr3_aa: CASSTGDFTEAFF

d_call: TRBD2
v_call: TRBV28
cdr3_aa: CASSRPGGRGETQYF

d_call: .
v_call: TRBV6-2/TRBV6-3
cdr3_aa: CASSYGRDGANYGYTF

d_call: .
v_call: TRBV11-2
cdr3_aa: CASSFRTSEAFF

d_call: .
v_call: TRBV10-3
cdr3_aa: CATGQPQETQYF

d_call: .
v_call: TRBV4-1
cdr3_aa: CASSPDGSGSGANVLTF

d_call: .
v_call: TRBV10-3
cdr3_aa: CAIGGGEQYF

d_call: TRBD2
v_call: TRBV28
cdr3_aa: CASSISGGVISDTQYF

d_call: TRBD2
v_call: TRBV5-1
cdr3_aa: CASFPGLANTGELFF

d_call: .
v_call: TRBV7-2
cdr3_aa: CASSLKAPPLGNEQFF

d_call: TRBD1
v_call: TRBV18
cdr3_aa: CASSPGTGGRTDTQYF

d_call: TRBD1
v_call: TRBV4-3
cdr3_aa: CASSKDRLYNEQFF

d_call: TRBD2
v_call: TRBV7-2
cdr3_aa: CASSLRTRITGELFF

d_call: .
v_call: TRBV5-1
cdr3_aa: CASSLEGSGQFF

d_call: TRBD2
v_call: TRBV12-3/TRBV12-4
cdr3_aa: CASSRKLAGGYEQYF

d_call: TRBD2
v_call: TRBV5-1
cdr3_aa: CASSLMGGGAADTQYF